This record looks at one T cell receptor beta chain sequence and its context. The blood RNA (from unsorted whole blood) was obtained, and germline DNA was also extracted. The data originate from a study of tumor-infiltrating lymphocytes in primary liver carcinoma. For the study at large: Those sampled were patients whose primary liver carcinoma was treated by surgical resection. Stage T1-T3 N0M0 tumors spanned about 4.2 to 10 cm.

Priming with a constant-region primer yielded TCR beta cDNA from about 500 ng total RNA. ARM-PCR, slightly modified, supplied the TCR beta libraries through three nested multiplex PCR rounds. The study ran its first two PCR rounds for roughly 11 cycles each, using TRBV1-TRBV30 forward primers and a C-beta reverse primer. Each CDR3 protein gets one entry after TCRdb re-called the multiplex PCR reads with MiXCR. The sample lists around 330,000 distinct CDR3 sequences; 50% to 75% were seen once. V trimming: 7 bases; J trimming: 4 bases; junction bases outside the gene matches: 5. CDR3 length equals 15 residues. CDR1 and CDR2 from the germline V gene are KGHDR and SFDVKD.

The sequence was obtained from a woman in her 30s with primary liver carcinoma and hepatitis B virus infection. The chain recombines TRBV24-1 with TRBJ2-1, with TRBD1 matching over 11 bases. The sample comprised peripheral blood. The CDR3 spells CATSAGDRGYNEQFF. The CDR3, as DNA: TGTGCCACCAGCGCCGGGGACAGGGGGTACAATGAGCAGTTCTTC.